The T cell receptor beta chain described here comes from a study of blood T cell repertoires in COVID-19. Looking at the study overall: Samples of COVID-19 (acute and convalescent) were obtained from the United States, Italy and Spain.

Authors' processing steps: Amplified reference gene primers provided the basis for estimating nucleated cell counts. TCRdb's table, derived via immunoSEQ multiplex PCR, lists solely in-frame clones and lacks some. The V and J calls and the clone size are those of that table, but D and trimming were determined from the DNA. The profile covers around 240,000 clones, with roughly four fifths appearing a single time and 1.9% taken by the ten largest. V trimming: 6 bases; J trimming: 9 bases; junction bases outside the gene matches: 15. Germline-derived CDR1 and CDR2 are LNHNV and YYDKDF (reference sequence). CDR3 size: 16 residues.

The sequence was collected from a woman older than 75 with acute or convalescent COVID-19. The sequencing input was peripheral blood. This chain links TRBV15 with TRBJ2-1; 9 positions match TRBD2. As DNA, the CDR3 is TGTGCCACCAGACATGGAGGTAGCGGGAGTCGAGTTGAGCAGTTCTTC. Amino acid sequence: CATRHGGSGSRVEQFF.